This is a list of T cell receptor beta chains from one sample in a study of control samples from healthy donors and cancer patients. Only in-frame clones appear in the TCRdb table, and some are missing; sequencing was by immunoSEQ multiplex PCR. The table shows over 150,000 clones, with about 90% occurring only once. Source material: blood. These receptors all stem from a woman between 40 and 55 years old in good health. Each CDR3 is given with its conserved first and last residue. The order of the fields is D gene, clone size, V gene, J gene, CDR3 protein, CDR3 DNA. D genes are given only for firm matches. Clone size appears in some rows only: once, few, many, or a class for an expanded clone.

D gene: TRBD1; clone size: once; V gene: TRBV25-1; J gene: TRBJ1-1; CDR3 protein: CASSGYPGQGLSTEAFF; CDR3 DNA: TGTGCCAGCAGTGGATACCCGGGACAGGGCCTGAGCACTGAAGCTTTCTTT
D gene: -; clone size: -; V gene: TRBV7-9; J gene: TRBJ2-3; CDR3 protein: CASSWHGADTQYF; CDR3 DNA: TGTGCCAGCAGCTGGCACGGTGCTGATACGCAGTATTTT
D gene: -; clone size: -; V gene: TRBV27; J gene: TRBJ1-1; CDR3 protein: CASSLWSGGEKNTEAFF; CDR3 DNA: TGTGCCAGCAGTTTATGGAGCGGGGGCGAGAAGAACACTGAAGCTTTCTTT
D gene: TRBD1; clone size: -; V gene: TRBV6-1; J gene: TRBJ2-6; CDR3 protein: CASSAGTGSTGANVLTF; CDR3 DNA: TGTGCCAGCAGTGCCGGGACAGGGTCCACTGGGGCCAACGTCCTGACTTTC
D gene: TRBD2; clone size: -; V gene: TRBV3-1/TRBV3-2; J gene: TRBJ2-6; CDR3 protein: CASSQELGLGGGGANVLTF; CDR3 DNA: TGTGCCAGCAGCCAAGAGCTGGGACTAGGGGGAGGTGGGGCCAACGTCCTGACTTTC
D gene: TRBD1; clone size: -; V gene: TRBV10-2; J gene: TRBJ2-5; CDR3 protein: CASTLARDRAKGETQYF; CDR3 DNA: TGCGCCAGCACCTTAGCTCGGGACAGGGCAAAGGGGGAGACCCAGTACTTC
D gene: -; clone size: -; V gene: TRBV11-2; J gene: TRBJ1-2; CDR3 protein: CASSLSQRSYGYTF; CDR3 DNA: TGTGCCAGCAGCCTCTCACAAAGGAGCTATGGCTACACCTTC
D gene: -; clone size: -; V gene: TRBV6-5; J gene: TRBJ1-6; CDR3 protein: CASSYTTGGAPLHF; CDR3 DNA: TGTGCCAGCAGTTACACGACAGGTGGTGCACCCCTCCACTTT
D gene: TRBD1; clone size: few; V gene: TRBV2; J gene: TRBJ1-6; CDR3 protein: CASSATGPSYNSPLHF; CDR3 DNA: TGTGCCAGCAGTGCGACAGGGCCCTCCTATAATTCACCCCTCCACTTT
D gene: -; clone size: once; V gene: TRBV2; J gene: TRBJ1-5; CDR3 protein: CASSEISGISNQPQHF; CDR3 DNA: TGTGCCAGCAGTGAAATTTCTGGGATTAGCAATCAGCCCCAGCATTTT
D gene: -; clone size: -; V gene: TRBV6-5; J gene: TRBJ2-7; CDR3 protein: CASSYYRGYEQYF; CDR3 DNA: TGTGCCAGCAGTTACTATCGGGGCTACGAGCAGTACTTC
D gene: -; clone size: -; V gene: TRBV20-1; J gene: TRBJ2-2; CDR3 protein: CSASVPGAGELFF; CDR3 DNA: TGCAGTGCTAGTGTGCCGGGCGCCGGGGAGCTGTTTTTT
D gene: -; clone size: -; V gene: TRBV19; J gene: TRBJ1-1; CDR3 protein: CASSPMWGESTEAFF; CDR3 DNA: TGTGCCAGTAGTCCCATGTGGGGCGAGAGCACTGAAGCTTTCTTT
D gene: -; clone size: -; V gene: TRBV3-1/TRBV3-2; J gene: TRBJ1-6; CDR3 protein: CASSQEGDLFLHF; CDR3 DNA: TGTGCCAGCAGCCAAGAGGGGGACCTGTTTCTCCACTTT
D gene: -; clone size: -; V gene: TRBV3-1/TRBV3-2; J gene: TRBJ1-3; CDR3 protein: CASSQDSGRAWYSGNTIYF; CDR3 DNA: TGTGCCAGCAGCCAAGATTCGGGCAGGGCCTGGTACTCTGGAAACACCATATATTTT
D gene: -; clone size: -; V gene: TRBV5-1; J gene: TRBJ1-1; CDR3 protein: CASSLQGGMNTEAFF; CDR3 DNA: TGCGCCAGCAGCCTTCAAGGGGGGATGAACACTGAAGCTTTCTTT
D gene: -; clone size: -; V gene: TRBV3-1/TRBV3-2; J gene: TRBJ1-6; CDR3 protein: CASTSGNSPLHF; CDR3 DNA: TGTGCCAGCACTTCGGGTAATTCACCCCTCCACTTT
D gene: -; clone size: -; V gene: TRBV7-6; J gene: TRBJ2-1; CDR3 protein: CASSGGEGEQFF; CDR3 DNA: TGTGCCAGCAGCGGGGGTGAGGGAGAGCAGTTCTTC
D gene: -; clone size: -; V gene: TRBV29-1; J gene: TRBJ2-7; CDR3 protein: CSVRARFTYEQYF; CDR3 DNA: TGCAGCGTTCGGGCCAGGTTCACCTACGAGCAGTACTTC
D gene: -; clone size: -; V gene: TRBV5-1; J gene: TRBJ1-2; CDR3 protein: CASSSDSFSYGYTF; CDR3 DNA: TGCGCCAGCAGTTCGGACAGCTTTAGCTATGGCTACACCTTC
D gene: -; clone size: -; V gene: TRBV6-1; J gene: TRBJ1-5; CDR3 protein: CASSGASNSNQPQHF; CDR3 DNA: TGTGCCAGCAGTGGAGCCAGTAATAGCAATCAGCCCCAGCATTTT
D gene: TRBD1; clone size: once; V gene: TRBV28; J gene: TRBJ1-3; CDR3 protein: CASSSNRGQAGNTIYF; CDR3 DNA: TGTGCCAGCAGTTCTAACAGGGGGCAGGCAGGAAACACCATATATTTT
D gene: -; clone size: -; V gene: TRBV11-2; J gene: TRBJ2-7; CDR3 protein: CASSLQQGEGEQYF; CDR3 DNA: TGTGCCAGCAGCTTACAACAGGGGGAGGGCGAGCAGTACTTC
D gene: -; clone size: -; V gene: TRBV19; J gene: TRBJ2-7; CDR3 protein: CASSIGTNYEQYF; CDR3 DNA: TGTGCCAGTAGTATCGGCACCAACTACGAGCAGTACTTC
D gene: TRBD1; clone size: -; V gene: TRBV24-1; J gene: TRBJ2-3; CDR3 protein: CATSDSGQGPDTQYF; CDR3 DNA: TGTGCCACCAGTGATTCGGGACAGGGCCCAGATACGCAGTATTTT